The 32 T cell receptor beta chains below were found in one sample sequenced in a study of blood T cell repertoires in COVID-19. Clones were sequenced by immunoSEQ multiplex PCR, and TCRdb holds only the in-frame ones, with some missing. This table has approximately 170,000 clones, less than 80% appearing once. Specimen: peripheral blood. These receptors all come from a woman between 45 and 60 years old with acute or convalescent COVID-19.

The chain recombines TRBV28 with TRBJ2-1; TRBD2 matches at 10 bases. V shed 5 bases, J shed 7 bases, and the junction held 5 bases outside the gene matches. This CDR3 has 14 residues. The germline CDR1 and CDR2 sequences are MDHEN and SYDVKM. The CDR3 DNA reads TGTGCCAGCAGTGTTAGCGGGAGGAGGAATGAGCAGTTCTTC. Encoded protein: CASSVSGRRNEQFF. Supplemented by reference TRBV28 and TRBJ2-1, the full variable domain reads DVKVTQSSRYLVKRTGEKVFLECVQDMDHENMFWYRQDPGLGLRLIYFSYDVKMKEKGDIPEGYSVSREKKERFSLILESASTNQTSMYLCASSVSGRRNEQFFGPGTRLTVL.

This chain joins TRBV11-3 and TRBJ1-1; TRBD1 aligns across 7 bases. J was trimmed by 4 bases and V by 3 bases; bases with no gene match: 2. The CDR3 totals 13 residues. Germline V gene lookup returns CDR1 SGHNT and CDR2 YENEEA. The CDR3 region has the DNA TGTGCCAGCAGCTTCAGACAGGGCACTGAAGCTTTCTTT. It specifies CASSFRQGTEAFF.

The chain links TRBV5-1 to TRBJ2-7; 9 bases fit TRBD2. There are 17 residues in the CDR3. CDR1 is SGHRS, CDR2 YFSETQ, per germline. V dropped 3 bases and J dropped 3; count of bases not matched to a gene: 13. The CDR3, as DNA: TGCGCCAGCAGCTCCTTAGACTCTAGCGGGGTTCACTACGAGCAGTACTTC. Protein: CASSSLDSSGVHYEQYF.

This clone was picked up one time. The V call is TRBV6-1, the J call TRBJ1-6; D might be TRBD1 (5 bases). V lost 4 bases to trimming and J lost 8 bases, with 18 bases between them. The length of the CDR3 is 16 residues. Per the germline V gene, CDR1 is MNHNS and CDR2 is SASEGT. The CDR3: CASSGTYSGGDSPLHF. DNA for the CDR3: TGTGCCAGCAGTGGGACGTATTCGGGGGGAGATTCACCCCTCCACTTT.

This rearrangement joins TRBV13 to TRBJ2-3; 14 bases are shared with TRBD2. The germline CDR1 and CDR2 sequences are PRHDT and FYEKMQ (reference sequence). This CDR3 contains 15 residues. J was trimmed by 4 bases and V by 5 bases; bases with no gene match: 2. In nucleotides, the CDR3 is TGTGCCAGCAGCCGACTAGCGGGGGGGGCAGATACGCAGTATTTT. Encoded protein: CASSRLAGGADTQYF. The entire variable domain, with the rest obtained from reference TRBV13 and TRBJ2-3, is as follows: AAGVIQSPRHLIKEKRETATLKCYPIPRHDTVYWYQQGPGQDPQFLISFYEKMQSDKGSIPDRFSAQQFSDYHSELNMSSLELGDSALYFCASSRLAGGADTQYFGPGTRLTVL.

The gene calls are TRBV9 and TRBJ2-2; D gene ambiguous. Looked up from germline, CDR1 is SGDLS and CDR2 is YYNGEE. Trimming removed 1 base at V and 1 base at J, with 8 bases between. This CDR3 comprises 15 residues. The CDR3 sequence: CASSVSGKNTGELFF. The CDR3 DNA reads TGTGCCAGCAGCGTATCAGGCAAGAACACCGGGGAGCTGTTTTTT.

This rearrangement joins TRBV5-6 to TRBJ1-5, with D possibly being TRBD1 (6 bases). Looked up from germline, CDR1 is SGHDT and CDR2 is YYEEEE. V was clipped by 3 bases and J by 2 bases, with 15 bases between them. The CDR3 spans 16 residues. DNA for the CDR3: TGTGCCAGCAGCTCCACGGGGGGGCTAGGCAATCAGCCCCAGCATTTT. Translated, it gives CASSSTGGLGNQPQHF.

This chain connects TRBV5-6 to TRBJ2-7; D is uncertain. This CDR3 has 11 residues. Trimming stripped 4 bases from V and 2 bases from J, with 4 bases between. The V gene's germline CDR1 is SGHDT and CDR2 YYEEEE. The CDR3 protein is CASSLAYEQYF. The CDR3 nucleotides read TGTGCCAGCAGCCTAGCCTACGAGCAGTACTTC.

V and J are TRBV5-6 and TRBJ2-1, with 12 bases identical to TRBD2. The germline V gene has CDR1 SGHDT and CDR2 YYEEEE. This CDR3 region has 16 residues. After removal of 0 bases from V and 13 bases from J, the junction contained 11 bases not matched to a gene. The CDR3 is CASSLGASGGAMQQFF. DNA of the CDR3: TGTGCCAGCAGCTTGGGAGCTAGCGGGGGGGCCATGCAACAGTTCTTC.

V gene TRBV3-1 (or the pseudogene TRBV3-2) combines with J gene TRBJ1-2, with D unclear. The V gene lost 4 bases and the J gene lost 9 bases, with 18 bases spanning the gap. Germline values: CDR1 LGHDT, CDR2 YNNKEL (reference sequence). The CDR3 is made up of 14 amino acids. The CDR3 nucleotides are TGTGCCAGCAGCCCCTCTTACGGGAGTGAGAGCTACACCTTC. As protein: CASSPSYGSESYTF.

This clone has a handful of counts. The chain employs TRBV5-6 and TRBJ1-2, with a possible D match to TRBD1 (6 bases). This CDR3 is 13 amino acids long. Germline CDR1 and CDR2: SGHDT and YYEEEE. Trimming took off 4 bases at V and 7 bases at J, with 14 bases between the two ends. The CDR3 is CASSLQGESGYTF. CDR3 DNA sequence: TGTGCCAGCAGCCTACAGGGAGAAAGTGGCTACACCTTC.

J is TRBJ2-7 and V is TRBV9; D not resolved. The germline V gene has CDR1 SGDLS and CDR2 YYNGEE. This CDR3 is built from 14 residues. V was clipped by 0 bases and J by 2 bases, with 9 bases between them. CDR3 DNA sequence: TGTGCCAGCAGCGTAGCGGTTGTTCCCTACGAGCAGTACTTC. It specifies CASSVAVVPYEQYF.

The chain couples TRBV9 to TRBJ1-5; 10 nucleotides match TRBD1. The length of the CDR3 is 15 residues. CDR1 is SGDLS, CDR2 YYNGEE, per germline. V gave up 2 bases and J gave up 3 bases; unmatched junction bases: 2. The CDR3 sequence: CASSVGQGDNQPQHF. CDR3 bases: TGTGCCAGCAGCGTCGGACAGGGGGACAATCAGCCCCAGCATTTT.

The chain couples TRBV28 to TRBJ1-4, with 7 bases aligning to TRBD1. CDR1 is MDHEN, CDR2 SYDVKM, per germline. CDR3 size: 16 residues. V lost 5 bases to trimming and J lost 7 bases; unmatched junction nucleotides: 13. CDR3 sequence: CASSTEQGGIGEKLFF. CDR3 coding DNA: TGTGCCAGCAGTACAGAGCAGGGGGGTATTGGTGAAAAACTGTTTTTT. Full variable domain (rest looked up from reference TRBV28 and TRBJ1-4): DVKVTQSSRYLVKRTGEKVFLECVQDMDHENMFWYRQDPGLGLRLIYFSYDVKMKEKGDIPEGYSVSREKKERFSLILESASTNQTSMYLCASSTEQGGIGEKLFFGSGTQLSVL.

The DNA of the CDR3 is TGTGCCAGCAGTGAACACAGGAGCAATCAGCCCCAGCATTTT. It yields the protein CASSEHRSNQPQHF. The rearrangement links TRBV6-1 to TRBJ1-5, with D maybe TRBD1 (5 bases). Trimming pared 2 bases from V and 1 base from J, leaving 6 bases between. The germline gives CDR1 MNHNS, CDR2 SASEGT. The CDR3 loop spans 14 amino acids.

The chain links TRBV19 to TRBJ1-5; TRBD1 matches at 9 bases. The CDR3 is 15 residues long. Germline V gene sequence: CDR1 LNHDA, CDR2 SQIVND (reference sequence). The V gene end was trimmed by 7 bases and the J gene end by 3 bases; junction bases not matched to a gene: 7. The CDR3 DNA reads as TGTGCCAGTACCTCCGGGACAGGGATCAATCAGCCCCAGCATTTT. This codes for CASTSGTGINQPQHF.

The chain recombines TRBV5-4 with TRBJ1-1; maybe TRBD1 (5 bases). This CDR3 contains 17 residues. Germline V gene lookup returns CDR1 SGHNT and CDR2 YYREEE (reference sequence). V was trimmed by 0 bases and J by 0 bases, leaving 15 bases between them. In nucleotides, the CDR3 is TGTGCCAGCAGCTTGGGGGCCCGGTGGGGCATGAACACTGAAGCTTTCTTT. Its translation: CASSLGARWGMNTEAFF.

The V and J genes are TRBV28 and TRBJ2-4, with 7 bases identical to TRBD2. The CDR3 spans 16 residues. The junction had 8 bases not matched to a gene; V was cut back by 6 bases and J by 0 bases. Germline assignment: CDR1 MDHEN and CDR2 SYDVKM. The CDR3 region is CASSPSSSGAKNIQYF. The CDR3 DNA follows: TGTGCCAGCAGCCCCAGCTCTAGCGGAGCCAAAAACATTCAGTACTTC. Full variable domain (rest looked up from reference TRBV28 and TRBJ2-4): DVKVTQSSRYLVKRTGEKVFLECVQDMDHENMFWYRQDPGLGLRLIYFSYDVKMKEKGDIPEGYSVSREKKERFSLILESASTNQTSMYLCASSPSSSGAKNIQYFGAGTRLSVL.

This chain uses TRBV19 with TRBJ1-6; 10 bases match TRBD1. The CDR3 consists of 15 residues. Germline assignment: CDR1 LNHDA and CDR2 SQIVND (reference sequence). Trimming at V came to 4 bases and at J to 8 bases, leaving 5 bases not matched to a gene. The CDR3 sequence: CASSNSGTGDSPLHF. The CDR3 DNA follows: TGTGCCAGTAGTAACTCCGGGACAGGGGATTCACCCCTCCACTTT.

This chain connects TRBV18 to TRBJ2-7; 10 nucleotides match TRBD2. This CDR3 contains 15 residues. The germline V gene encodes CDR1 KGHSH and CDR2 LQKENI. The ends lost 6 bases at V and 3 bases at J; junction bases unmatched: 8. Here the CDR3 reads CASSQGTSAIYEQYF. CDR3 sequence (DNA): TGTGCCAGCTCCCAGGGGACTAGCGCTATCTACGAGCAGTACTTC.

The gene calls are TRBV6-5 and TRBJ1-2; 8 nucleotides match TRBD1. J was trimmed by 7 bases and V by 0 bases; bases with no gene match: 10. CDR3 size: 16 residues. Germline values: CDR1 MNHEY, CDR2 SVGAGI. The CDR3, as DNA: TGTGCCAGCAGTTACTCGGGTGGACAGGGACTCGCTGGCTACACCTTC. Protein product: CASSYSGGQGLAGYTF.

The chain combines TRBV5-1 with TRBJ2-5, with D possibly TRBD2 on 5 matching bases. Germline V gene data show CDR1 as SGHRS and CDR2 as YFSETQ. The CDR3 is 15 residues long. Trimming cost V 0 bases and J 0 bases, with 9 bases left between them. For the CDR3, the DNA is TGCGCCAGCAGCTTGGGGGAGCGATACCAAGAGACCCAGTACTTC. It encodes CASSLGERYQETQYF.

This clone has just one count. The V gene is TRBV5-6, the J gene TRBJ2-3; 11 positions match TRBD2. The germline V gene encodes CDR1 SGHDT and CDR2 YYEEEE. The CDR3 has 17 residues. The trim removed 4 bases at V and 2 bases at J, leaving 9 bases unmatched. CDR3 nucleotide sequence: TGTGCCAGCAGCCTGTTGACTAGCGGGGTTTCCACAGATACGCAGTATTTT. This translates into CASSLLTSGVSTDTQYF.

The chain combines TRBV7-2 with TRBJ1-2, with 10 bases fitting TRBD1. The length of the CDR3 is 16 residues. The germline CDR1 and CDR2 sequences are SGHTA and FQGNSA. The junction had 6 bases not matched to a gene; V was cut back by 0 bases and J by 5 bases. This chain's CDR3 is CASSLAIRDRGYGYTF. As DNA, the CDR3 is TGTGCCAGCAGCTTAGCTATTCGGGACAGGGGATATGGCTACACCTTC.

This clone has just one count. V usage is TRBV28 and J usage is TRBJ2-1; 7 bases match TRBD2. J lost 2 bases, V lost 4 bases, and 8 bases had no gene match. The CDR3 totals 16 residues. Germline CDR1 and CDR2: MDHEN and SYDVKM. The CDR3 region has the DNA TGTGCCAGCAGTTCCCGAGAAGCGGGGACCTACAATGAGCAGTTCTTC. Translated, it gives CASSSREAGTYNEQFF.

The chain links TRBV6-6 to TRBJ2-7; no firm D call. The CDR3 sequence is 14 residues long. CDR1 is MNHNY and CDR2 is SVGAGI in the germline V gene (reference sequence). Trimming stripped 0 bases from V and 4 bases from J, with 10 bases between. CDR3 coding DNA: TGTGCCAGCAGTTACTCATTGGGCCAGTACGAGCAGTACTTC. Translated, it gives CASSYSLGQYEQYF.

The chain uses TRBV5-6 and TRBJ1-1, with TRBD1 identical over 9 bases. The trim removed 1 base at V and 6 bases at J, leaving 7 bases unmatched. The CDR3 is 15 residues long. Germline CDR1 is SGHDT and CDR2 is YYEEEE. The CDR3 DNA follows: TGTGCCAGCAGCTTGAGACAGGGGGTTAGGGCTGAAGCTTTCTTT. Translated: CASSLRQGVRAEAFF.

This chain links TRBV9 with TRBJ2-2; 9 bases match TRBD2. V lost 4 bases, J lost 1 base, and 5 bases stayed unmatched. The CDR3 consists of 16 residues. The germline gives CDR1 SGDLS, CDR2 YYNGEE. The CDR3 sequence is CASSFLAGMNTGELFF. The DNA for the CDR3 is TGTGCCAGCAGCTTCCTAGCGGGAATGAACACCGGGGAGCTGTTTTTT.

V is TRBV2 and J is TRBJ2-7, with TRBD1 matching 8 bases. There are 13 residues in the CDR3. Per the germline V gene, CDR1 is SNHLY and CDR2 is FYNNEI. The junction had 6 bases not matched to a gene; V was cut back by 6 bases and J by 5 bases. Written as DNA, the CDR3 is TGTGCCAGCAGGGTGGACAGGGCCCACGAGCAGTACTTC. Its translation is CASRVDRAHEQYF.

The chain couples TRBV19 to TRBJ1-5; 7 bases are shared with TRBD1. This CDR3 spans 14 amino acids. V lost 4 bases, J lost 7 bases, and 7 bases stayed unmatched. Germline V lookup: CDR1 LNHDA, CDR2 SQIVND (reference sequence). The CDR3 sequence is CASSTLTGTQPQHF. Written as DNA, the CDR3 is TGTGCCAGTAGTACCCTGACAGGGACCCAGCCCCAGCATTTT.

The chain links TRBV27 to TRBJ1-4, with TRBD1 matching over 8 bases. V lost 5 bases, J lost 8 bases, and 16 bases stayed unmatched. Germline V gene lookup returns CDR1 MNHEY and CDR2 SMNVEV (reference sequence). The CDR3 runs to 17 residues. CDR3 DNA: TGTGCCAGCAGTACCCGGACAGGGAGGAGTGTCGGGGAAAAACTGTTTTTT. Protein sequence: CASSTRTGRSVGEKLFF.

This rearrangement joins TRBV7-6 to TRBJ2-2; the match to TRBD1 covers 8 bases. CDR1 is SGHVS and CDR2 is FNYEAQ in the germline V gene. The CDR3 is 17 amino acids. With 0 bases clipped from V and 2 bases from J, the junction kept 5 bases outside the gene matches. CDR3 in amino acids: CASSLARTGPNTGELFF. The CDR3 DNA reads TGTGCCAGCAGCTTAGCGCGGACAGGGCCTAACACCGGGGAGCTGTTTTTT.